These 3 T cell receptor beta chains were all obtained from the same sample, sequenced in a study of patients and donors after allogeneic stem cell transplantation. TCRdb analysed the RT-PCR reads with MiXCR anew, one entry per CDR3 protein. The sample includes some 880,000 distinct CDR3 sequences, 18% of them seen just once. Sample: blood, either unsorted or a sorted T cell fraction (not recorded which). These receptors were taken from a human donor who was either an allogeneic HSCT recipient or a stem cell or donor lymphocyte infusion donor (not recorded which). It is not recorded whose cells these are; they may come from a transplant donor.

This chain joins TRBV20-1 and TRBJ2-1; 8 bases map to TRBD2. Germline V lookup: CDR1 DFQATT, CDR2 SNEGSKA (reference sequence). This CDR3 has 12 amino acids. V shed 7 bases, J shed 2 bases, and the junction held 1 base outside the gene matches. In DNA, the CDR3 is TGCAGTGGACTAGCGACCTACAATGAGCAGTTCTTC. This encodes CSGLATYNEQFF.

A few counts support this clonotype. CDR3 sequence reads: CASSEVSGRAQETQYF. The CDR3, as DNA: TGTGCCAGCAGTGAAGTTAGCGGGAGGGCCCAAGAGACCCAGTACTTC. The V call is TRBV2, the J call TRBJ2-5, with 11 positions matching TRBD2. J gave up 1 base and V 1 base, and 2 bases lay outside the gene matches. The CDR3 covers 16 residues. CDR1 is SNHLY, CDR2 FYNNEI, per germline. Based on the CDR3 plus reference TRBV2 and TRBJ2-5, the full variable domain is EPEVTQTPSHQVTQMGQEVILRCVPISNHLYFYWYRQILGQKVEFLVSFYNNEISEKSEIFDDQFSVERPDGSNFTLKIRSTKLEDSAMYFCASSEVSGRAQETQYFGPGTRLLVL.

J is TRBJ2-4 and V is TRBV6-5; D may match TRBD1 or TRBD2 (5 bases each). Germline lookup yields CDR1 MNHEY and CDR2 SVGAGI. This CDR3 is built from 15 residues. Trimming left V 0 bases short and J 2 bases short, with 8 bases between. CDR3 protein: CASSYSGGSKNIQYF. CDR3 bases: TGTGCCAGCAGTTACTCTGGGGGTTCCAAAAACATTCAGTACTTC.